This T cell receptor (beta chain) emerged from a study of blood T cell repertoires in COVID-19. The table lists this clone with a count of one. Here immunoSEQ multiplex PCR was the method, and the copy in TCRdb shows in-frame clones only, minus some. Among around 30,000 clones, about 88% were seen once, and the ten largest hold 13%. Source material: peripheral blood. This TCR came from a man aged 65-85 years with active COVID-19.

CDR3 sequence (DNA): TGTGCCATCAGTGAGCGGGAGGGTGGGGAGCAGTACTTC. Protein product: CAISEREGGEQYF. The rearrangement uses TRBV10-3 and TRBJ2-7; 8 positions agree with TRBD2. With 2 bases clipped from V and 7 bases from J, the junction kept 4 bases outside the gene matches. CDR3 length equals 13 residues. CDR1 is ENHRY, CDR2 SYGVKD, per germline.